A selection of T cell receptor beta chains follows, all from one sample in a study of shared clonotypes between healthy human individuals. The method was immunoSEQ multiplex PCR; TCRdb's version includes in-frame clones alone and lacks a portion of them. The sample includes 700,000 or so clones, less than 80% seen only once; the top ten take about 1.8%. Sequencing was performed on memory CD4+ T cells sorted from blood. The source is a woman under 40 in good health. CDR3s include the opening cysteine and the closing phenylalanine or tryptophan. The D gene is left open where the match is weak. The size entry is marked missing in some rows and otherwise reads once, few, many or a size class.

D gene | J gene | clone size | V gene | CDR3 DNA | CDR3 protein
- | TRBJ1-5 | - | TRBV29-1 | TGCAGCGTTGGAGGTGGAGTTGGAGGCAATCAGCCCCAGCATTTT | CSVGGGVGGNQPQHF
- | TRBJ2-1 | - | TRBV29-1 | TGCAGCGTTGAAGCCTACCGGGGCCGGGGCAATGAGCAGTTCTTC | CSVEAYRGRGNEQFF
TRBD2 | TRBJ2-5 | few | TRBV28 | TGTGCCAGCAGTCAGACTAGCGGGAGGGAGCAAGAGACCCAGTACTTC | CASSQTSGREQETQYF
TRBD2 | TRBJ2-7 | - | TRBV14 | TGTGCCAGCAGCCTCCATCCCGGGACTAGCGGGGTCCCGATCGAGCAGTACTTC | CASSLHPGTSGVPIEQYF
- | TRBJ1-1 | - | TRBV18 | TGTGCCAGCTCACCACTGGAGCAGAACACTGAAGCTTTCTTT | CASSPLEQNTEAFF
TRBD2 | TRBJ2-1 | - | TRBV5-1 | TGCGCCAGCAGCGGAAGAGCGGGGGGGTCCTACAATGAGCAGTTCTTC | CASSGRAGGSYNEQFF
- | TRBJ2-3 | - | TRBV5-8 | TGTGCCAGCAGCTTGCGGGCAGATACGCAGTATTTT | CASSLRADTQYF
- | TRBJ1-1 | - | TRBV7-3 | TGTGCCAGCAGCTTATCGAAGGCCACTGAAGCTTTCTTT | CASSLSKATEAFF
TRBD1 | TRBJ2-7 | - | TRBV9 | TGTGCCAGCAGCGGCCGGGACAGCCCCTCCTACGAGCAGTACTTC | CASSGRDSPSYEQYF
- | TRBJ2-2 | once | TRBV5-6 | TGTGCCAGCAGCTTGTTGTGGGGAGGAGGGGAGCTGTTTTTT | CASSLLWGGGELFF
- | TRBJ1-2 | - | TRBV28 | TGTGCCAGCAGTTTATCCCCAGGGGGCTACACCTTC | CASSLSPGGYTF
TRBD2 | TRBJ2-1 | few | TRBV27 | TGTGCCAGCGCATATAGCGGGAGGTTCAATGAGCAGTTCTTC | CASAYSGRFNEQFF
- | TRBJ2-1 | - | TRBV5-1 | TGCGCCAGCAGCTTCGGGGGAGACTACAATGAGCAGTTCTTC | CASSFGGDYNEQFF
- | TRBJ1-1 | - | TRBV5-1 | TGCGCCAGCAGCTTGGAGGCACAAGGGGAAGCTTTCTTT | CASSLEAQGEAFF
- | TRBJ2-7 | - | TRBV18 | TGTGCCAGCTCACCACCCTCGAGGACCCTGGACGAGCAGTACTTC | CASSPPSRTLDEQYF
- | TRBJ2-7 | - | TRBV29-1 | TGCAGCGTCGCGCGGTCTACCGAGCAGTACTTC | CSVARSTEQYF
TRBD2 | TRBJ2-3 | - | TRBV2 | TGTGCCAGCAGTGGACGGGAGGATAGCACAGATACGCAGTATTTT | CASSGREDSTDTQYF
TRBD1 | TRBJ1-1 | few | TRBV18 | TGTGCCAGCTCAGAGGACAGGGCGGTGAACACTGAAGCTTTCTTT | CASSEDRAVNTEAFF
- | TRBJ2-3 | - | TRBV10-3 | TGTGCCATCAGTGAGCGGGACACAGATACGCAGTATTTT | CAISERDTDTQYF
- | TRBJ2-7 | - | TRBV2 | TGTGCCAGCAGTGAATTGGGGGGTAATGGCGAGCAGTACTTC | CASSELGGNGEQYF
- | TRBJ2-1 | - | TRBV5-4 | TGTGCCAGCAGCTTAATCGCTAGTGAGTTCAATGAGCAGTTCTTC | CASSLIASEFNEQFF
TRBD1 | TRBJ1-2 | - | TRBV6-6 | TGTGCCAGCAGTTACGGGAGACAGGGAGGGTACACCTTC | CASSYGRQGGYTF
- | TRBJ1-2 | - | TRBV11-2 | TGTGCCAGCAGCTTAGTCGGTCGGAGAAATGGCTACACCTTC | CASSLVGRRNGYTF
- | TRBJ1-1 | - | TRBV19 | TGTGCCAGTAGTCGGGGCGTCGAGAACGCTTTCTTT | CASSRGVENAFF
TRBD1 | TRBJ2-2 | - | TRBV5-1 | TGCGCCAGCAGCCCAAACGCAGGGGGGAACACCGGGGAGCTGTTTTTT | CASSPNAGGNTGELFF
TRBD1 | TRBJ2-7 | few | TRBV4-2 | TGTGCCAGCAGTCCTAGCTCGGGACAGAGCTCCTACGAGCAGTACTTC | CASSPSSGQSSYEQYF
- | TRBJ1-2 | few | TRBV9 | TGTGCCAGCAGCGGGCAGCATTATGGCTACACCTTC | CASSGQHYGYTF
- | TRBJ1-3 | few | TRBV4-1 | TGCGCCAGCAGCCAAGATCGATTTGAGAGCTCTGGAAACACCATATATTTT | CASSQDRFESSGNTIYF
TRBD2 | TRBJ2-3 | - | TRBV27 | TGTGCCAGCAGTTCCACTAGCGGGAGTGGAGGGAAGCAGTATTTT | CASSSTSGSGGKQYF
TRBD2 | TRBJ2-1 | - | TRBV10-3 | TGTGCCGTCGGCGCTAGCGGGGAGACCTACAATGAGCAGTTCTTC | CAVGASGETYNEQFF
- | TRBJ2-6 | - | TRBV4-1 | TGCGCCAGCAGCCAAAGGAAGGGTAGTAGCGGGGCCAACGTCCTGACTTTC | CASSQRKGSSGANVLTF
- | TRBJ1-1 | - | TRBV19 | TGTGCCAGTACCCTCCAAAGGGAGACTGAAGCTTTCTTT | CASTLQRETEAFF
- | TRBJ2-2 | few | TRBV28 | TGTGCCAGCAGTTTAAGCCTACCGCCCGGGGAGCTGTTTTTT | CASSLSLPPGELFF
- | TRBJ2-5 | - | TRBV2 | TGTGCCAGCAGTGAAGAAGAGACCCAGTACTTC | CASSEEETQYF
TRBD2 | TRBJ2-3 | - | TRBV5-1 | TGCGCCAGCAGCCCTACTGGGACTAGCGGGAGACATACGCAGTATTTT | CASSPTGTSGRHTQYF
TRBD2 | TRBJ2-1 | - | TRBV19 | TGTGCCAGTAGTAGGGGGACTAGCGGGAACGATGAGCAGTTCTTC | CASSRGTSGNDEQFF
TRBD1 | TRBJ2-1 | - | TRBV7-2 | TGTGCCAGCAGCTTCAACCCGACAGGGTACAATGAGCAGTTCTTC | CASSFNPTGYNEQFF
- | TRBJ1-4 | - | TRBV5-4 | TGTGCCAGCAGCTTGGTTGGGGAAAAACTGTTTTTT | CASSLVGEKLFF
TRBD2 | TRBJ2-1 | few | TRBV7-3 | TGTGCCAGCAGCCCCCTCAGCGGGAGGGGTGAGCAGTTCTTC | CASSPLSGRGEQFF
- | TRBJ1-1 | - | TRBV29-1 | TGCAGCGTCGAAAAACAGGGAAACACTGAAGCTTTCTTT | CSVEKQGNTEAFF
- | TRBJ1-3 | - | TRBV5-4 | TGTGCCAGCAGTTCCACAGGAGTGGAAAACACCATATATTTT | CASSSTGVENTIYF